This TCR beta chain was profiled in a study of cytomegalovirus exposure and HLA in healthy donors. Study details: In a previous analysis, 120 million or so unique TCR beta sequences were found from 170 million or so T cells.

V trimming: 5 bases; J trimming: 4 bases; junction bases outside the gene matches: 8. CDR1 is KGHSH and CDR2 is LQKENI in the germline V gene. This CDR3 contains 17 residues. Findings and caveats of the study: Analyses of presence and absence presupposed an approximately uniform sequencing depth across donors. In vitro assays verified that three CMV-associated chains recognized CMV antigens specifically. Data from an earlier analysis indicated that most TCR beta V segments were productive either about 90% or about 30% of the time.

Comment on this clone: No antigen is known for it.

60 Vbeta and 13 Jbeta primers were used in PCR. Libraries were prepared by immunoSEQ multiplex PCR; TCRdb keeps only in-frame clonotypes and omits some of them. Of roughly 160,000 clones in the sample, over 70% were seen once. Material for sequencing was PBMCs. V gene TRBV18 combines with J gene TRBJ2-5, with 15 bases lining up with TRBD2. This clonotype was obtained from a boy aged 2 to 10 in good health and CMV-seronegative. Here the CDR3 DNA reads TGTGCCAGCTCAACGGGACTAGCGGGAGGTGGAGGAGAGACCCAGTACTTC. Amino acids: CASSTGLAGGGGETQYF.